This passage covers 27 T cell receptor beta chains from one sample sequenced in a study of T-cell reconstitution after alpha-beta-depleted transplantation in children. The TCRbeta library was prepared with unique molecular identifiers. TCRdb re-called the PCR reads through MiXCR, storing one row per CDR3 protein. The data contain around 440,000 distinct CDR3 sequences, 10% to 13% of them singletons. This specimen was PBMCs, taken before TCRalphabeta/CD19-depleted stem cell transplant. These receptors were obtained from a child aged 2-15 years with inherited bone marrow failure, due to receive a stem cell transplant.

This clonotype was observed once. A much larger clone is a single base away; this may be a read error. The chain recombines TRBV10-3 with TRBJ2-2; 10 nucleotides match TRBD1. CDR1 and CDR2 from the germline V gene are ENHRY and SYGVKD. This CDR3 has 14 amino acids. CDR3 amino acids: CSITGTGVPGELFF. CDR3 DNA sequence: TGTTCCATCACTGGGACAGGGGTTCCCGGGGAGCTGTTTTTT.

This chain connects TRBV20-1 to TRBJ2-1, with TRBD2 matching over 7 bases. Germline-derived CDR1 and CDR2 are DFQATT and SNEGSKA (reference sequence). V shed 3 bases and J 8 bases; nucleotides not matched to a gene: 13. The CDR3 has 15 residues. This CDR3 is CSASRITGLKDEQFF. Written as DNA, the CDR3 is TGCAGTGCTAGCCGTATTACGGGACTAAAGGATGAGCAGTTCTTC.

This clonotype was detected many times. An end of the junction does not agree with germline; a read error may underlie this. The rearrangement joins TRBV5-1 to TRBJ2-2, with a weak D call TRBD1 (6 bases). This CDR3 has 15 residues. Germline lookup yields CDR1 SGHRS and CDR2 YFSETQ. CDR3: CASCFEGVNAGELFF. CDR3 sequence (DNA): TGCGCCAGCTGCTTCGAGGGGGTGAACGCCGGGGAGCTGTTTTTT.

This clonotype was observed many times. DNA of the CDR3: TGTGCCAGCAGCTTGATAAGCGACTACGAGCAGTACTTC. Translated, it gives CASSLISDYEQYF. The chain is built from TRBV5-5 and TRBJ2-7; unclear D gene. Looked up from germline, CDR1 is SGHKS and CDR2 is YYEKEE (reference sequence). This CDR3 contains 13 residues. V lost 1 base and J 3 bases, leaving 8 bases between the germline ends.

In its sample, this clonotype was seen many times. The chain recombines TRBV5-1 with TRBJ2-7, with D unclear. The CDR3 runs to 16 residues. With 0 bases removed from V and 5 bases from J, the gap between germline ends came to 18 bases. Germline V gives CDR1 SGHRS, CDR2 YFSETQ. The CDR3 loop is CASSLAALPLSDEQYF. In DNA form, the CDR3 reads TGCGCCAGCAGCTTGGCGGCCCTTCCTCTTTCGGACGAGCAGTACTTC.

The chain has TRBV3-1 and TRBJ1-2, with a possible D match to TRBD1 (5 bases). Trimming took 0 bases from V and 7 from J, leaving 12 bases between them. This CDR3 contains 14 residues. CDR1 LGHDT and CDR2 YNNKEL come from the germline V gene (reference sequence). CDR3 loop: CASSQDGASRGYTF. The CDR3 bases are TGTGCCAGCAGCCAAGATGGGGCAAGTCGTGGCTACACCTTC.

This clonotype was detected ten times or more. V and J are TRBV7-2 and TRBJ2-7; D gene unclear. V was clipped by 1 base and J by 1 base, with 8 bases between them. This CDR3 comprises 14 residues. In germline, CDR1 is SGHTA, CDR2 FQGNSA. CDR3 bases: TGTGCCAGCAGCTTAGACCCGGATTCCTACGAGCAGTACTTC. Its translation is CASSLDPDSYEQYF.

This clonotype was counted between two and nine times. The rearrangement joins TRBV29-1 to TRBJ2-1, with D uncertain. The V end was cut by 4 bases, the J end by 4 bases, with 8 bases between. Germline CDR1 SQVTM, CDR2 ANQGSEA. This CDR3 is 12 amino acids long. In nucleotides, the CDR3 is TGCAGCGTTGTGGCTAGTTACAATGAGCAGTTCTTC. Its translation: CSVVASYNEQFF.

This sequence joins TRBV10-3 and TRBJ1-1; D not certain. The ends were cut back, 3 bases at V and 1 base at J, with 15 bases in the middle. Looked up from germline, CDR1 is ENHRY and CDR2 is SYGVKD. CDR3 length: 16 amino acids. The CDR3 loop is CAISERGFDSNTEAFF. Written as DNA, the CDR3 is TGTGCCATCAGTGAACGGGGATTTGACTCGAACACTGAAGCTTTCTTT.

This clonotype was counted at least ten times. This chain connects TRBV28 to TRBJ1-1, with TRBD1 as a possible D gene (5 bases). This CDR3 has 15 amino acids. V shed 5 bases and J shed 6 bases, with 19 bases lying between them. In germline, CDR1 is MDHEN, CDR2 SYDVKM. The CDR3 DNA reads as TGTGCCAGCAGTCTTCTCGGGACTGGCGGAGCTGAAGCTTTCTTT. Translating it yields CASSLLGTGGAEAFF.

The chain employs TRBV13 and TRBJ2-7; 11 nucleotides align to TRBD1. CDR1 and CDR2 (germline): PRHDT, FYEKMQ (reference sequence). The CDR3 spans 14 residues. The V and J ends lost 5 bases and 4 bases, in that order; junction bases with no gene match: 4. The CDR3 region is CASSTGQGGYEQYF. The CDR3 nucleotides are TGTGCCAGCAGCACGGGACAGGGGGGGTACGAGCAGTACTTC.

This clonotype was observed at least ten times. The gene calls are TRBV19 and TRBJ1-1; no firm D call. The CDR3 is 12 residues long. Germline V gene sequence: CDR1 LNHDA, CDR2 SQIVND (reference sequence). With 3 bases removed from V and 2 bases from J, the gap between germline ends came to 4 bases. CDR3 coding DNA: TGTGCCAGTAGTATTCAAAACACTGAAGCTTTCTTT. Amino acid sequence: CASSIQNTEAFF. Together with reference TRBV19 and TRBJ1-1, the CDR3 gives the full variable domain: DGGITQSPKYLFRKEGQNVTLSCEQNLNHDAMYWYRQDPGQGLRLIYYSQIVNDFQKGDIAEGYSVSREKKESFPLTVTSAQKNPTAFYLCASSIQNTEAFFGQGTRLTVV.

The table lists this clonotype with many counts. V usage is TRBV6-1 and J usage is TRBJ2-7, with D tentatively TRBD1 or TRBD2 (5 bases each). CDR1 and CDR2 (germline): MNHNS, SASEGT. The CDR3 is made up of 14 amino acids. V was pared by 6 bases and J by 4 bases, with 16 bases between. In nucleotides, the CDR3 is TGTGCCAGCAGGGAACAGGTCGGGGCTTACGAGCAGTACTTC. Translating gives CASREQVGAYEQYF.

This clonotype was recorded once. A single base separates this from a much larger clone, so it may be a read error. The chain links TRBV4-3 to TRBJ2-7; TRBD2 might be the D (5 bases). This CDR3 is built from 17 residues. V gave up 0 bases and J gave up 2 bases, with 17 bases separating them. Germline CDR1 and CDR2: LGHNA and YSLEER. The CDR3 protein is CASSQDNRAKGAYEQYF. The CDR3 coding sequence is TGCGCCAGCAGCCAAGATAATAGGGCGAAGGGAGCCTACGAGCAGTACTTC.

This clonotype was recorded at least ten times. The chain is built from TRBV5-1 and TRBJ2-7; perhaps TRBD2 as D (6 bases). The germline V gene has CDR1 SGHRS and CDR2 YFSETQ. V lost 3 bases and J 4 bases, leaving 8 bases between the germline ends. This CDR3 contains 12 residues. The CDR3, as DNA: TGCGCCAGCAGCTCGGACTATTACGAGCAGTACTTC. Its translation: CASSSDYYEQYF.

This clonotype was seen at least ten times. CDR3 bases: TGTGCCAGCAGCTTAGCGGGGGGTATGAACACTGAAGCTTTCTTT. As protein: CASSLAGGMNTEAFF. The chain combines TRBV7-2 with TRBJ1-1; a possible D gene is TRBD1 (5 bases). The CDR3 totals 15 residues. Germline assignment: CDR1 SGHTA and CDR2 FQGNSA. The V end lost 0 bases, the J end lost 0 bases, and 8 bases lay between the germline ends.

CDR3 nucleotide sequence: TGCGCCAGCAGCTTGGGGGCCAGTCTACCCCCCGATACGCAGTATTTT. Its protein is CASSLGASLPPDTQYF. The J gene is TRBJ2-3, the V gene TRBV5-1; the D is unclear. The CDR3 extends over 16 amino acids. Germline-derived CDR1 and CDR2 are SGHRS and YFSETQ. Trimming stripped 0 bases from V and 6 bases from J, with 17 bases between.

The CDR3 reads CASSRREQYF. CDR3 nucleotides: TGTGCCAGCAGTCGGCGCGAGCAGTACTTC. The chain has TRBV28 and TRBJ2-7; D uncertain. The CDR3 extends over 10 amino acids. Germline CDR1 and CDR2: MDHEN and SYDVKM. V lost 5 bases and J lost 6, with 5 bases in between.

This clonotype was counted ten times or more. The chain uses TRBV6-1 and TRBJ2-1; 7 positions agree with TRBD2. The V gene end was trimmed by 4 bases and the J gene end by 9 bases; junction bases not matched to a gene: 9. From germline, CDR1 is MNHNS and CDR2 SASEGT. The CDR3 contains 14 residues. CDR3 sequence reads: CASSGGSGWSEQFF. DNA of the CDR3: TGTGCCAGCAGTGGCGGGAGCGGTTGGTCTGAGCAGTTCTTC.

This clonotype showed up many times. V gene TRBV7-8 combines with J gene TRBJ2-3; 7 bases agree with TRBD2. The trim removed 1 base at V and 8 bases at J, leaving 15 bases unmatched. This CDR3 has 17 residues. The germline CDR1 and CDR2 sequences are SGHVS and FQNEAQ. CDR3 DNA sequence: TGTGCCAGCAGCTTAGTGGCGGGGGTCATGGTCAGTGGTACGCAGTATTTT. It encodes CASSLVAGVMVSGTQYF. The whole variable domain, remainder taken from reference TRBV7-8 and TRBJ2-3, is GAGVSQSPRYKVAKRGQDVALRCDPISGHVSLFWYQQALGQGPEFLTYFQNEAQLDKSGLPSDRFFAERPEGSVSTLKIQRTQQEDSAVYLCASSLVAGVMVSGTQYFGPGTRLTVL.

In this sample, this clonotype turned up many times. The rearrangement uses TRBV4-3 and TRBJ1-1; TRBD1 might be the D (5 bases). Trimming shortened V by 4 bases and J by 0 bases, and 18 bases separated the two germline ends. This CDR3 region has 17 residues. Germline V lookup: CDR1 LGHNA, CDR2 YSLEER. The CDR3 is CASSPSPQGGMNTEAFF. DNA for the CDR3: TGCGCCAGCAGCCCCTCTCCCCAGGGCGGTATGAACACTGAAGCTTTCTTT.

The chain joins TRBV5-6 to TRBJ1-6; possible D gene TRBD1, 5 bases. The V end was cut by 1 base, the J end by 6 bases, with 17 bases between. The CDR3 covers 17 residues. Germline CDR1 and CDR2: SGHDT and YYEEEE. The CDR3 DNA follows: TGTGCCAGCAGCTTGTCCCGGGACGTCCTCGGTAATTCACCCCTCCACTTT. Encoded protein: CASSLSRDVLGNSPLHF.

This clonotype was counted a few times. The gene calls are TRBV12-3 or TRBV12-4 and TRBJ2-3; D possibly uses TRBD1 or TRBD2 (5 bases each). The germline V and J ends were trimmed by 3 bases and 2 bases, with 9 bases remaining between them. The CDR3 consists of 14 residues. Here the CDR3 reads CASSFWGNTDTQYF. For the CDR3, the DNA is TGTGCCAGCAGTTTTTGGGGGAACACAGATACGCAGTATTTT.

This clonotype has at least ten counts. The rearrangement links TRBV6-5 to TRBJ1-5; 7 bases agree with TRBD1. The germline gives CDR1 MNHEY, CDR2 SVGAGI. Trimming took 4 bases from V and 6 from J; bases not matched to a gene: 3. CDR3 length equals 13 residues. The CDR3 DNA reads TGTGCCAGCAGTTTGACAGGGACTCAGCCCCAGCATTTT. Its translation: CASSLTGTQPQHF.

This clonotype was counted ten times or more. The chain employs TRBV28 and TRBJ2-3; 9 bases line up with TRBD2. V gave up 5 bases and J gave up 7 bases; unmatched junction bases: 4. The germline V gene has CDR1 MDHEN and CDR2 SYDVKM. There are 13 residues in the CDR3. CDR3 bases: TGTGCCAGCAGTAACCTAGCGGGACATACGCAGTATTTT. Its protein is CASSNLAGHTQYF. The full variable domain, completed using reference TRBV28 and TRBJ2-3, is DVKVTQSSRYLVKRTGEKVFLECVQDMDHENMFWYRQDPGLGLRLIYFSYDVKMKEKGDIPEGYSVSREKKERFSLILESASTNQTSMYLCASSNLAGHTQYFGPGTRLTVL.

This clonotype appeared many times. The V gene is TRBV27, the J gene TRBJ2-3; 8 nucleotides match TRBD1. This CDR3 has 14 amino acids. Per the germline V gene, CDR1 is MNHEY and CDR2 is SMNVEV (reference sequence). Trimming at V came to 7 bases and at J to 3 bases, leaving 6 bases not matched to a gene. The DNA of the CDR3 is TGTGCCAGCACCACCCGACAGGGGACAGATACGCAGTATTTT. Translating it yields CASTTRQGTDTQYF.

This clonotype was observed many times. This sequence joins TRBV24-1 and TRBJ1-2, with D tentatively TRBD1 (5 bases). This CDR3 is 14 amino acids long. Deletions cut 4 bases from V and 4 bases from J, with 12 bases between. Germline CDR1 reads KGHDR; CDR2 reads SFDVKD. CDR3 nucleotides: TGTGCCACCAGTGAGGGGCACCTTTCCTATGGCTACACCTTC. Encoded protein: CATSEGHLSYGYTF.